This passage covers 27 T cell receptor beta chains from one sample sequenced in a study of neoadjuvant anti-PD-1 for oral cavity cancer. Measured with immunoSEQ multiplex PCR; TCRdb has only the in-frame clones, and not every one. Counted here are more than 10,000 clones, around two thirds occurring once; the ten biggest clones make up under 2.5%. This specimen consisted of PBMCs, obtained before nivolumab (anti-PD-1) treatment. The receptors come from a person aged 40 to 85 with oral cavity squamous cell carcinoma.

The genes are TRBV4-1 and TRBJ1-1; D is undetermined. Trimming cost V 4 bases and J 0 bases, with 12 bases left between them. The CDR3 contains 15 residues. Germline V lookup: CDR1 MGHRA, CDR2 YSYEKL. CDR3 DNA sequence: TGCGCCAGCAGCCTTCAGCTGGGAATGAACACTGAAGCTTTCTTT. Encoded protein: CASSLQLGMNTEAFF.

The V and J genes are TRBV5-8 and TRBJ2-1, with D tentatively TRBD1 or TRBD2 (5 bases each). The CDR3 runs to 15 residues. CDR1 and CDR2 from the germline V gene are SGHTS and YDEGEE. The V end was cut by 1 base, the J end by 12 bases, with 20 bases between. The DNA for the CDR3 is TGTGCCAGCAGCTTGACCGGGACCCACGGCGGGCGGCAGTTCTTC. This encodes CASSLTGTHGGRQFF.

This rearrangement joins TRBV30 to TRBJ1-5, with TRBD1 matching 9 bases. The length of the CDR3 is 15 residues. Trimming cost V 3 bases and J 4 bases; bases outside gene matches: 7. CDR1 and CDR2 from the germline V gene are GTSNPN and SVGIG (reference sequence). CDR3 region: CAWSQRGQGNQPQHF. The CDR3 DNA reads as TGTGCCTGGAGCCAAAGGGGACAGGGAAATCAGCCCCAGCATTTT.

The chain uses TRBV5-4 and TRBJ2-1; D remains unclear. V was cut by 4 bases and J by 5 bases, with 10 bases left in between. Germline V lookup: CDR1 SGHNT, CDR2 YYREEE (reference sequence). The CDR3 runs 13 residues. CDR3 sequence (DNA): TGTGCCAGCAGCACCAAGCGCGACAATGAGCAGTTCTTC. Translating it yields CASSTKRDNEQFF.

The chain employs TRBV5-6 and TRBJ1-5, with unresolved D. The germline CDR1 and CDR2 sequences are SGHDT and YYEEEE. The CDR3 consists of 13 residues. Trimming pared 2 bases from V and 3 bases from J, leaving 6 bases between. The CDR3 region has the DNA TGTGCCAGCAGCTTAAGATACAATCAGCCCCAGCATTTT. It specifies CASSLRYNQPQHF.

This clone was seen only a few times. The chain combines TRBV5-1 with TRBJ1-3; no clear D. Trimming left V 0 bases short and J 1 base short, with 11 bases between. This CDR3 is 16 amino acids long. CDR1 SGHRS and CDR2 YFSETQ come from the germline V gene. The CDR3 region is CASSLGPGGSGNTIYF. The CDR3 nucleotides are TGCGCCAGCAGCTTGGGACCTGGCGGGTCTGGAAACACCATATATTTT.

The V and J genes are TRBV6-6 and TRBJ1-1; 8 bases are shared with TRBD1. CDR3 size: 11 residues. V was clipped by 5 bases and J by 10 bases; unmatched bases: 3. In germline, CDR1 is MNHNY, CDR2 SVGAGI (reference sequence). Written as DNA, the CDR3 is TGTGCCAGCAGTGCCACAGGGGGAGCTTTCTTT. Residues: CASSATGGAFF.

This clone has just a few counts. CDR3: CASSSPGLAGAREQYF. The CDR3 DNA reads TGTGCCAGCAGCTCGCCAGGACTAGCGGGAGCGCGGGAGCAGTACTTC. The genes are TRBV7-2 and TRBJ2-7; 13 nucleotides align to TRBD2. V lost 4 bases to trimming and J lost 7 bases; unmatched junction nucleotides: 10. Germline CDR1 and CDR2: SGHTA and FQGNSA. This CDR3 has 16 amino acids. The full variable domain, with the rest looked up from reference TRBV7-2 and TRBJ2-7, is GAGVSQSPSNKVTEKGKDVELRCDPISGHTALYWYRQSLGQGLEFLIYFQGNSAPDKSGLPSDRFSAERTGGSVSTLTIQRTQQEDSAVYLCASSSPGLAGAREQYFGPGTRLTVT.

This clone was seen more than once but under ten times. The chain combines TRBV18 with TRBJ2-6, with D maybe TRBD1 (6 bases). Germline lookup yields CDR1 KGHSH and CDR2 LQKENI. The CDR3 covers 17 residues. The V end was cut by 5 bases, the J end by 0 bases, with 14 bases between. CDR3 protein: CASSARGHNSGANVLTF. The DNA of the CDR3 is TGTGCCAGCTCAGCTCGGGGACATAACTCTGGGGCCAACGTCCTGACTTTC. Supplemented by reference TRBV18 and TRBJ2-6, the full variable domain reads NAGVMQNPRHLVRRRGQEARLRCSPMKGHSHVYWYRQLPEEGLKFMVYLQKENIIDESGMPKERFSAEFPKEGPSILRIQQVVRGDSAAYFCASSARGHNSGANVLTFGAGSRLTVL.

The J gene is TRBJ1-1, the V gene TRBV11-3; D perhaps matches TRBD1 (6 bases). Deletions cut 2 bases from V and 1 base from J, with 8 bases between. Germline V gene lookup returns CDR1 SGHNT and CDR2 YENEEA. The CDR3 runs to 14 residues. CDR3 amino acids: CASSLQGQNTEAFF. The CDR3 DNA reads TGTGCCAGCAGCTTACAGGGGCAGAACACTGAAGCTTTCTTT.

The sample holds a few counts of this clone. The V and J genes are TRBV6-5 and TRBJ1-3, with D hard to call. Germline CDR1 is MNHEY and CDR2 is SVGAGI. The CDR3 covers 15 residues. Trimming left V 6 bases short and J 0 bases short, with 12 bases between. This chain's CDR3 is CASSRSLGSGNTIYF. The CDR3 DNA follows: TGTGCCAGCAGCCGATCATTAGGCTCTGGAAACACCATATATTTT.

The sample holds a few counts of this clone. The CDR3 DNA reads as TGCAGCGTTACCGGGACGGGGCATTATGGCTACACCTTC. It encodes CSVTGTGHYGYTF. This chain links TRBV29-1 with TRBJ1-2, with D perhaps TRBD1 (5 bases). CDR1 and CDR2 (germline): SQVTM, ANQGSEA. The V and J ends lost 5 bases and 5 bases respectively, with 15 bases between them. The CDR3 contains 13 residues.

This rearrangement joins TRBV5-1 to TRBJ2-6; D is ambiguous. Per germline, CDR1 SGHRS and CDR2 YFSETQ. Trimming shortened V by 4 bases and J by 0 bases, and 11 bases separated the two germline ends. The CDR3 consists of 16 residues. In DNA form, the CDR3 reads TGCGCCAGCAGCCCCCAGGCAACCTCTGGGGCCAACGTCCTGACTTTC. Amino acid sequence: CASSPQATSGANVLTF.

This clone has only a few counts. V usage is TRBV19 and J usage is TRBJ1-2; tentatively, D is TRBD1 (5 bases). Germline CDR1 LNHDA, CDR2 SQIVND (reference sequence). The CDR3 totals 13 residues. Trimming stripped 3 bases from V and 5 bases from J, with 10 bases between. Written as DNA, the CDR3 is TGTGCCAGTAGTATGACAGACCGTTATGGCTACACCTTC. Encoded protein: CASSMTDRYGYTF.

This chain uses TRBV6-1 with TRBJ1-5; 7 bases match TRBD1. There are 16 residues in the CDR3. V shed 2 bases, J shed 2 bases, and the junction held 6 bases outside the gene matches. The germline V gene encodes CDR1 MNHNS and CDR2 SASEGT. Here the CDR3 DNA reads TGTGCCAGCAGTGAATACAGGGGAGTGGGCAATCAGCCCCAGCATTTT. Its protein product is CASSEYRGVGNQPQHF.

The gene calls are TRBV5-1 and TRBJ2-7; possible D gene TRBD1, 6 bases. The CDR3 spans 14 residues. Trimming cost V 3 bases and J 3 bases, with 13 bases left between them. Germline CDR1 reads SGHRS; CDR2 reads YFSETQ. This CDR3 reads CASSSGHRGYEQYF. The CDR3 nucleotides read TGCGCCAGCAGCTCGGGACATAGGGGCTACGAGCAGTACTTC. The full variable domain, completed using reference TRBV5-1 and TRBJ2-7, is KAGVTQTPRYLIKTRGQQVTLSCSPISGHRSVSWYQQTPGQGLQFLFEYFSETQRNKGNFPGRFSGRQFSNSRSEMNVSTLELGDSALYLCASSSGHRGYEQYFGPGTRLTVT.

The CDR3 sequence: CATSSAGLAGIEQFF. CDR3 DNA: TGTGCCACCAGCAGTGCAGGACTAGCGGGGATTGAGCAGTTCTTC. The V gene is TRBV15, the J gene TRBJ2-1; TRBD2 matches 12 bases. Germline V lookup: CDR1 LNHNV, CDR2 YYDKDF (reference sequence). This CDR3 comprises 15 residues. V was pared by 3 bases and J by 9 bases, with 6 bases of the junction left unmatched.

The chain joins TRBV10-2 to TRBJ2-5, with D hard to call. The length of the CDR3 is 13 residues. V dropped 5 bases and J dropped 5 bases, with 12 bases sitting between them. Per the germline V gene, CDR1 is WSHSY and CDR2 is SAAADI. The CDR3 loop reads CASSHSTRETQYF. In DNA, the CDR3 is TGCGCCAGCAGTCACTCGACGAGGGAGACCCAGTACTTC.

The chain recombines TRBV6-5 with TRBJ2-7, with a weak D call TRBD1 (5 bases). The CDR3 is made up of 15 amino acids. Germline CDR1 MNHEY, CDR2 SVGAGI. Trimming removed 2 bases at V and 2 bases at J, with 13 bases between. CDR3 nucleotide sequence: TGTGCCAGCAGTTACCGGGCAGGGATTCCCTACGAGCAGTACTTC. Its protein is CASSYRAGIPYEQYF.

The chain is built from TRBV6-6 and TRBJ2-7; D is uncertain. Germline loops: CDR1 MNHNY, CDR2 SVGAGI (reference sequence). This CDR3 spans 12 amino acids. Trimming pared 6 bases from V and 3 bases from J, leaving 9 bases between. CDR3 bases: TGTGCCAGCAGGTCCGAGTACTACGAGCAGTACTTC. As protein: CASRSEYYEQYF.

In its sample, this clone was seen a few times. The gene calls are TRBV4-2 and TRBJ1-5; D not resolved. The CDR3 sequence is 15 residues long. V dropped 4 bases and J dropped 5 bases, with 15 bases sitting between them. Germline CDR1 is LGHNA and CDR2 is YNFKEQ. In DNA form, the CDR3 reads TGTGCCAGCAGCCTACTCGGTTCCAAGGATCAGCCCCAGCATTTT. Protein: CASSLLGSKDQPQHF.

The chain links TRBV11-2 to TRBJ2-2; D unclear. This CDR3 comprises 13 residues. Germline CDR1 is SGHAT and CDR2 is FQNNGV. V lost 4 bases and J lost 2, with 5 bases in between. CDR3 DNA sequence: TGTGCCAGCAGCTCTCTAAACACCGGGGAGCTGTTTTTT. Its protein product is CASSSLNTGELFF.

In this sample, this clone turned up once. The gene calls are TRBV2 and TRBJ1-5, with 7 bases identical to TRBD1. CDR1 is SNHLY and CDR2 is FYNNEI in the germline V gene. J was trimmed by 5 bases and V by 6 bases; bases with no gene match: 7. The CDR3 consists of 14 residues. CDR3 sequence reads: CASSPRGNDQPQHF. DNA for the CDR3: TGTGCCAGCAGCCCCAGGGGGAATGATCAGCCCCAGCATTTT.

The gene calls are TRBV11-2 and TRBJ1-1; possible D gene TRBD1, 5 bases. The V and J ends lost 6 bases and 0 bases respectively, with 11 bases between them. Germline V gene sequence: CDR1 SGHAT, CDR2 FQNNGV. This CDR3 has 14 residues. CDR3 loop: CASRSRRVNTEAFF. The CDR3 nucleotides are TGTGCCAGCAGGTCTCGCAGGGTGAACACTGAAGCTTTCTTT.

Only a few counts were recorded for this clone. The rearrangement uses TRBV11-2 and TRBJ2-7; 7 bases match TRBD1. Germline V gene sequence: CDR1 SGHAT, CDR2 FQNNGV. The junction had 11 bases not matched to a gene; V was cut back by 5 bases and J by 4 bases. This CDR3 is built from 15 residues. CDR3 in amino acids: CASSPNDREGYEQYF. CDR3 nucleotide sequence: TGTGCCAGCAGCCCAAACGACAGGGAAGGGTACGAGCAGTACTTC.

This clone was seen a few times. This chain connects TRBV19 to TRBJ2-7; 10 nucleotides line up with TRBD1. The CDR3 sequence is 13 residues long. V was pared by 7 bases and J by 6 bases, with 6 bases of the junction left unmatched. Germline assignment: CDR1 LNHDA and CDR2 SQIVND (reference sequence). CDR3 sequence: CASIGTGESEQYF. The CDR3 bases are TGTGCCAGTATCGGGACAGGGGAATCCGAGCAGTACTTC. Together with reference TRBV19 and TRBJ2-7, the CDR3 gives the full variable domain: DGGITQSPKYLFRKEGQNVTLSCEQNLNHDAMYWYRQDPGQGLRLIYYSQIVNDFQKGDIAEGYSVSREKKESFPLTVTSAQKNPTAFYLCASIGTGESEQYFGPGTRLTVT.

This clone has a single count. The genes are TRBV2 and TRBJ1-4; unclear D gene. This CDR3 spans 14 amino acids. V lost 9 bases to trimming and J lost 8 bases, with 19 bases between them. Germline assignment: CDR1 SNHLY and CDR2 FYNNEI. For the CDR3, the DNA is TGTGCCAGTGTAGTACGGACCCAAACGGAAAAACTGTTTTTT. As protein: CASVVRTQTEKLFF.